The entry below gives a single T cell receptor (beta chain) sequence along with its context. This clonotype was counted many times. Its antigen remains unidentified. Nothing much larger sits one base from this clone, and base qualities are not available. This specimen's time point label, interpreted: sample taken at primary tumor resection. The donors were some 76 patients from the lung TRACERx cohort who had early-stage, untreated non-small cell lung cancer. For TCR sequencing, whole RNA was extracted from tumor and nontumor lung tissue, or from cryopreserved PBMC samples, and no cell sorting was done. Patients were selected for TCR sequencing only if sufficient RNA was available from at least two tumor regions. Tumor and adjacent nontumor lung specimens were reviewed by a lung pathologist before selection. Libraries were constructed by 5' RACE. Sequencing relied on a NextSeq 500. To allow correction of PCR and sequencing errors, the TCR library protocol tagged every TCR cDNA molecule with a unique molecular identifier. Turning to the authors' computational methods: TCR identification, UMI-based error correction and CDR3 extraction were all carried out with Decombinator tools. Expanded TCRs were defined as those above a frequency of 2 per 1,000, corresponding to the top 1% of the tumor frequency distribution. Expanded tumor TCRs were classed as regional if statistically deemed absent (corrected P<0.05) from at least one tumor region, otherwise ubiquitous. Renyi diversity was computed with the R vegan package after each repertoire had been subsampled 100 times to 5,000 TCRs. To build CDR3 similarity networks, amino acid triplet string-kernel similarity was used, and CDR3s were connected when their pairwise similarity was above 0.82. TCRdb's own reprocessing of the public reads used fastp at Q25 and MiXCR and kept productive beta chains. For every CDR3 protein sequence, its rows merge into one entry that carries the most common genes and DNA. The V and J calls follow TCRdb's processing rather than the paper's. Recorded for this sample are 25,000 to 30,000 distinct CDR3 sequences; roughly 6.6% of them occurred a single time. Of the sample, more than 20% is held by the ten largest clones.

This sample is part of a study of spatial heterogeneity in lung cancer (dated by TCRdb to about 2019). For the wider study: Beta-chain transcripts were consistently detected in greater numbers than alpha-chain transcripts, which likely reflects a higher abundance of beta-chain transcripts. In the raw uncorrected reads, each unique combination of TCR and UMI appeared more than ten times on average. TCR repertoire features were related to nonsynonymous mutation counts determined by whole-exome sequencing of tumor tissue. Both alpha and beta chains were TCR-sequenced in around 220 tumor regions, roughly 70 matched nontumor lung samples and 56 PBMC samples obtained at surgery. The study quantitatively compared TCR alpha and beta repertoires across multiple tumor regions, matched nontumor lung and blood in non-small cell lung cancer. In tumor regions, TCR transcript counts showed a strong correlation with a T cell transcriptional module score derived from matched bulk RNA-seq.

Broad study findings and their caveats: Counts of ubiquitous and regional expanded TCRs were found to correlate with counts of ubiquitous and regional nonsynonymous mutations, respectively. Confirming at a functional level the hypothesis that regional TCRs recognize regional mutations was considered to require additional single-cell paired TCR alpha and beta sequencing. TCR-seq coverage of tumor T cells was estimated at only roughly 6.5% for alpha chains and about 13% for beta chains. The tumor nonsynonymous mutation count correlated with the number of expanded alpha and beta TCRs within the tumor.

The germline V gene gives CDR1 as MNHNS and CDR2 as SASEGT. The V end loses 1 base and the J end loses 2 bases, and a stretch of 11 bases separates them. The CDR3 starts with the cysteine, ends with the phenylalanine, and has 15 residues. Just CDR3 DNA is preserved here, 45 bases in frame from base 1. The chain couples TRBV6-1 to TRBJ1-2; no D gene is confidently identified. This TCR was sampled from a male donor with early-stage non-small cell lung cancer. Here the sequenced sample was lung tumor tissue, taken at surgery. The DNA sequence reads TGTGCCAGCAGTGAAGGTGGAGTCCGCAACTATGGCTACACCTTC. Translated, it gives CASSEGGVRNYGYTF.